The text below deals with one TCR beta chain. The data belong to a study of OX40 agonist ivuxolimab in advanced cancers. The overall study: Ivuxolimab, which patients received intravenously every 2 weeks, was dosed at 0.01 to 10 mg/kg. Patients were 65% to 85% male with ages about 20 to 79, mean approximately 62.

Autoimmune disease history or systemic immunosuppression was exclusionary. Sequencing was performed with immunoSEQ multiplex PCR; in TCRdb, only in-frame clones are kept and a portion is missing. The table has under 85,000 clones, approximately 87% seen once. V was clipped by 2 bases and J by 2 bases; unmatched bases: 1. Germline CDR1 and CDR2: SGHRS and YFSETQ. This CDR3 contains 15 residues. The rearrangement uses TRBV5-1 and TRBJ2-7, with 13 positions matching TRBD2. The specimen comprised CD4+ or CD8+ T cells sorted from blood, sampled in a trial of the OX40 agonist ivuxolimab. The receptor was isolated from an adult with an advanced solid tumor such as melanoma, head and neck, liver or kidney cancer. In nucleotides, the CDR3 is TGCGCCAGCAGCTTAGGGACTAGCGGGGCCTACGAGCAGTACTTC. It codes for CASSLGTSGAYEQYF. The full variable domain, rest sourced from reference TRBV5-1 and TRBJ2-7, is KAGVTQTPRYLIKTRGQQVTLSCSPISGHRSVSWYQQTPGQGLQFLFEYFSETQRNKGNFPGRFSGRQFSNSRSEMNVSTLELGDSALYLCASSLGTSGAYEQYFGPGTRLTVT.